The clone carrying this TCR beta chain was detected a few times. The entry originates in a study of blood T cell repertoires in COVID-19. The V gene end was trimmed by 4 bases and the J gene end by 0 bases; junction bases not matched to a gene: 8. The CDR3 consists of 16 residues. Germline assignment: CDR1 MRHNA and CDR2 SNTAGT. TCRdb's copy holds only in-frame clones and misses some; the assay was immunoSEQ multiplex PCR. Of around 35,000 clones listed, 89% are singletons. The sequencing input was peripheral blood. The clonotype comes from a human donor in a cohort sampled during active COVID-19. The chain employs TRBV6-4 and TRBJ2-7; 8 nucleotides agree with TRBD1. The CDR3 loop is CASSGYTGGTSYEQYF. DNA for the CDR3: TGTGCCAGCAGTGGATACACAGGGGGAACCTCCTACGAGCAGTACTTC.